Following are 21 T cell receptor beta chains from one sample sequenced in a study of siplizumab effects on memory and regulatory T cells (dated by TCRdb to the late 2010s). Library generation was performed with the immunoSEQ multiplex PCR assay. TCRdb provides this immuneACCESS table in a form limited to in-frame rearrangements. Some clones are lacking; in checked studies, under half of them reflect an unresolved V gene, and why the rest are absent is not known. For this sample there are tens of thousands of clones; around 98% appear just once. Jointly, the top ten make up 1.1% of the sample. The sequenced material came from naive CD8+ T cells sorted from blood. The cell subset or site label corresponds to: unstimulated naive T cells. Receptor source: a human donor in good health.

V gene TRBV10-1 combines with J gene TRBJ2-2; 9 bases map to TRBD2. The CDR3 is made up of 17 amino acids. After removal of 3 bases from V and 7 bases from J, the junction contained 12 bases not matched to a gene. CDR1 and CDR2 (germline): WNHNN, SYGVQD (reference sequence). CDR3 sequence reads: CASSDGGSGRPSGELFF. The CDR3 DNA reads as TGCGCCAGCAGTGATGGTGGGAGCGGGAGGCCTAGCGGGGAGCTGTTTTTT.

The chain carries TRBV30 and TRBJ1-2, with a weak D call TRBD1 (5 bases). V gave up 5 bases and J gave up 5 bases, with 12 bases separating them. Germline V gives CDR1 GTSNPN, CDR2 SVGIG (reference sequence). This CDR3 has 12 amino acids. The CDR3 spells CAWGAGEYGYTF. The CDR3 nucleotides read TGTGCCTGGGGGGCCGGCGAGTATGGCTACACCTTC.

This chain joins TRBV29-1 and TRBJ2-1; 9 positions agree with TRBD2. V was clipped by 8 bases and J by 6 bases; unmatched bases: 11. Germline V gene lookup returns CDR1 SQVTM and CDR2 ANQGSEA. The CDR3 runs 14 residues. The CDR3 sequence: CSSWGREGRNEQFF. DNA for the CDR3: TGCAGCTCTTGGGGGCGGGAGGGCCGCAATGAGCAGTTCTTC.

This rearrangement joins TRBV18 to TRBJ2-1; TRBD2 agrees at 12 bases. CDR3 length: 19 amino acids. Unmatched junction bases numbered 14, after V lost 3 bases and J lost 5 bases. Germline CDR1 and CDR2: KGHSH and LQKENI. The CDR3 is CASSPTKPLLAGGNNEQFF. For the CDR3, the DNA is TGTGCCAGCTCACCCACTAAACCCTTACTAGCGGGAGGTAACAATGAGCAGTTCTTC.

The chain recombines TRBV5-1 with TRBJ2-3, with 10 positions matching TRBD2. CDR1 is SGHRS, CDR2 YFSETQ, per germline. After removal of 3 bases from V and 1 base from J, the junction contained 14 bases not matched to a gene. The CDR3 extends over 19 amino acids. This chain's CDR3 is CASSSPRPLAGLGTDTQYF. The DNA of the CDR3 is TGCGCCAGCAGCTCGCCCAGACCACTAGCGGGACTTGGCACAGATACGCAGTATTTT.

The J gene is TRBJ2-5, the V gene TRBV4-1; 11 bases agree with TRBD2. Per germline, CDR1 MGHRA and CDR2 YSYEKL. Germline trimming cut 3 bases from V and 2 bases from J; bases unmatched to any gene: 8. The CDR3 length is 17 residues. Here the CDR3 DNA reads TGCGCCAGCAGCCAGACCGGGACTAGCGGCGTACAAGAGACCCAGTACTTC. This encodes CASSQTGTSGVQETQYF.

The CDR3, as DNA: TGTGCCAGCAGTTACGGGACAGGGGGCGACGAGCAGTACTTC. Its translation is CASSYGTGGDEQYF. The rearrangement uses TRBV6-5 and TRBJ2-7, with 12 bases lining up with TRBD1. The CDR3 is 14 residues long. V dropped 2 bases and J dropped 5; count of bases not matched to a gene: 1. Germline CDR1 and CDR2: MNHEY and SVGAGI.

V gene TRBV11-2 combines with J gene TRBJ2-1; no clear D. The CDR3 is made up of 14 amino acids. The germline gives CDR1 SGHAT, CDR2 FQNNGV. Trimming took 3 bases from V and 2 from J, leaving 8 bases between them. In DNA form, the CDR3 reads TGTGCCAGCAGCTTTCGAGCTGCCTACAATGAGCAGTTCTTC. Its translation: CASSFRAAYNEQFF. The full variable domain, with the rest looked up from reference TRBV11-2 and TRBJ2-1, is EAGVAQSPRYKIIEKRQSVAFWCNPISGHATLYWYQQILGQGPKLLIQFQNNGVVDDSQLPKDRFSAERLKGVDSTLKIQPAKLEDSAVYLCASSFRAAYNEQFFGPGTRLTVL.

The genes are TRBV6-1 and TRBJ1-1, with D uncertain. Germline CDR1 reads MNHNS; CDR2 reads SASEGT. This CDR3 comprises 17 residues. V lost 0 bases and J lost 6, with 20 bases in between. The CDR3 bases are TGTGCCAGCAGTGAAGCGTTCGGGTGGGAAGGGTCGGCTGAAGCTTTCTTT. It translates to CASSEAFGWEGSAEAFF.

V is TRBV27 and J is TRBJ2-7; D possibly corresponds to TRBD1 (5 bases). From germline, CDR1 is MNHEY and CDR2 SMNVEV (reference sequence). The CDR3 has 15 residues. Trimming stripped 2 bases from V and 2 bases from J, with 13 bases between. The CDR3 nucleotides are TGTGCCAGCAGTTTAGGGCAGGGAACAACCTACGAGCAGTACTTC. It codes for CASSLGQGTTYEQYF.

CDR3 in amino acids: CASSQDRSAAGKLFF. The CDR3 region has the DNA TGCGCCAGCAGCCAAGATAGATCGGCCGCGGGCAAACTGTTTTTT. The chain employs TRBV4-3 and TRBJ1-4; D gene ambiguous. The CDR3 is made up of 15 amino acids. Germline V CDR1 and CDR2: LGHNA, YSLEER. V was cut by 0 bases and J by 11 bases, with 16 bases left in between.

DNA for the CDR3: TGTGCCAGTAAAGGGGTTAGAAACACCATATATTTT. It codes for CASKGVRNTIYF. The chain combines TRBV27 with TRBJ1-3; D possibly corresponds to TRBD1 (5 bases). V gave up 9 bases and J gave up 5 bases, with 11 bases separating them. Germline V lookup: CDR1 MNHEY, CDR2 SMNVEV (reference sequence). CDR3 length: 12 residues.

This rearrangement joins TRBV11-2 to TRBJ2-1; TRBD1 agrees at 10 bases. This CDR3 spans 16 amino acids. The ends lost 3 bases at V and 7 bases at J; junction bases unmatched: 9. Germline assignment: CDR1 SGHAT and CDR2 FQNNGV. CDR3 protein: CASSFGVDRGWNEQFF. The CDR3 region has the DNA TGTGCCAGCAGCTTTGGTGTGGACAGGGGGTGGAATGAGCAGTTCTTC.

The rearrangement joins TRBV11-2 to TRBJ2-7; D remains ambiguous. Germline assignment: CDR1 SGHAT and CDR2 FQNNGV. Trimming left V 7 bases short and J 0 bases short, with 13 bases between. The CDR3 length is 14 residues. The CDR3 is CASTPRAASYEQYF. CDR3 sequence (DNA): TGTGCCAGCACCCCACGGGCAGCCTCCTACGAGCAGTACTTC.

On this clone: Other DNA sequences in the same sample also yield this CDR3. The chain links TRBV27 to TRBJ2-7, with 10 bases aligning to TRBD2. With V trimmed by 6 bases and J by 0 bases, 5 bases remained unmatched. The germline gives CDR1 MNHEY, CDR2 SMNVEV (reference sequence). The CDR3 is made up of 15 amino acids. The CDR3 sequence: CASRLAGGSSYEQYF. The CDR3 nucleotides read TGTGCCAGCAGATTAGCGGGAGGTTCCTCCTACGAGCAGTACTTC.

Written as DNA, the CDR3 is TGTGCCAGCAGCGTAGGGGACAGGGGGCTGGGAAACCCTGAAGCTTTCTTT. Its protein is CASSVGDRGLGNPEAFF. The chain has TRBV9 and TRBJ1-1; 12 positions match TRBD1. This CDR3 has 17 residues. Trimming took 0 bases from V and 6 from J; bases not matched to a gene: 9. The germline V gene has CDR1 SGDLS and CDR2 YYNGEE.

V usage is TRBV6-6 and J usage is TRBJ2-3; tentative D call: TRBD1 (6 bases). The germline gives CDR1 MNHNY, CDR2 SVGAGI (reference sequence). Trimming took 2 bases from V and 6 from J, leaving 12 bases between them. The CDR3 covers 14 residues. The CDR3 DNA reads TGTGCCAGCAGTTACCTAGCAGGGGTTGATACGCAGTATTTT. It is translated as CASSYLAGVDTQYF.

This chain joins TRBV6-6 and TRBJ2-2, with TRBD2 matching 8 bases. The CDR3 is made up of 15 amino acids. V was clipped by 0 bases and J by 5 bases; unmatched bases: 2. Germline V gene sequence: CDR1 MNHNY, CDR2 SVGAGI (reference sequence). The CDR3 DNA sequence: TGTGCCAGCAGTTACTCTCGGGAGGGTACCGGGGAGCTGTTTTTT. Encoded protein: CASSYSREGTGELFF.

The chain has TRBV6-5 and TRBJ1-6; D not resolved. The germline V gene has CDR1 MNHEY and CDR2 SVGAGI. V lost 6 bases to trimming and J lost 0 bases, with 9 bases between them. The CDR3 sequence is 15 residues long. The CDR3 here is CASRPESSYNSPLHF. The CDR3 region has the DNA TGTGCCAGCAGGCCGGAGAGCTCCTATAATTCACCCCTCCACTTT.

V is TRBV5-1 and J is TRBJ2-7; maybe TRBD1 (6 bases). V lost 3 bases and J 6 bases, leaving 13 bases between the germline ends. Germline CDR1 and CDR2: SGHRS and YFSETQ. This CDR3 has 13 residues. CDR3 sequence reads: CASSSTGTTEQYF. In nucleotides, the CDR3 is TGCGCCAGCAGCTCCACCGGGACAACCGAGCAGTACTTC.

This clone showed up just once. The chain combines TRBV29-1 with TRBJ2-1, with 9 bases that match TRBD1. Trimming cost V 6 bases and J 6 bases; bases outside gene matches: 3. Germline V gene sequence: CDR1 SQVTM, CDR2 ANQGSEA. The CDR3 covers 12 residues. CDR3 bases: TGCAGCGTGCCGGACAGGGGCAATGAGCAGTTCTTC. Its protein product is CSVPDRGNEQFF.